Here is one T cell receptor (beta chain) with its context. Antigen specificity is unknown. These data are taken from a study of T-cell memory formation after mild COVID-19. Study conclusions and caveats: Day 15 to 85 contracting clones showed balanced CD4/CD8; day 15 to 37 expanders favored CD4+. Several responding clones turned up in pre-infection memory, indicating that cross-reactive memory may have taken part.

Using constant-segment primers, 5'RACE produced TCR alpha and TCR beta cDNA libraries carrying sample barcodes and UMIs. MiXCR was run by TCRdb on the 5' RACE reads, yielding one entry per CDR3 protein. Of 550,000 to 600,000 distinct CDR3 sequences listed, roughly 17% are singletons. V lost 0 bases and J 8 bases, leaving 17 bases between the germline ends. Germline assignment: CDR1 LGHNA and CDR2 YNFKEQ. The CDR3 sequence is 16 residues long. The TCR sequence derives from an adult woman who had mild COVID-19 (a few samples of this study predate the infection). Cell type and time point are not known. Material for sequencing was PBMCs or a T cell subset sorted from them (not recorded which). This chain uses TRBV4-2 with TRBJ2-1, with a weak D call TRBD2 (6 bases). The CDR3 DNA follows: TGTGCCAGCAGCCAAGATTCCGCGGGGTCTGGGGATGAGCAGTTCTTC. It encodes CASSQDSAGSGDEQFF.